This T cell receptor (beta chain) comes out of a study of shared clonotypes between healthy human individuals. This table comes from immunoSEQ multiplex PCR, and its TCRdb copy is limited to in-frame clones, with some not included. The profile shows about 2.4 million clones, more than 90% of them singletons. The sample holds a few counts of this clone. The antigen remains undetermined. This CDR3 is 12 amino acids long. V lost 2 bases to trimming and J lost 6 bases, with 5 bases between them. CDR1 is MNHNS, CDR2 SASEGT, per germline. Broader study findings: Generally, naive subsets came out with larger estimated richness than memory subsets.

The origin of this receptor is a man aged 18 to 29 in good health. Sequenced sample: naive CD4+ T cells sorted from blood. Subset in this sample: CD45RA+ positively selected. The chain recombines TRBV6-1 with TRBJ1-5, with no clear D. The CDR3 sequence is CASSETLQPQHF. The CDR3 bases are TGTGCCAGCAGTGAAACTCTTCAGCCCCAGCATTTT.